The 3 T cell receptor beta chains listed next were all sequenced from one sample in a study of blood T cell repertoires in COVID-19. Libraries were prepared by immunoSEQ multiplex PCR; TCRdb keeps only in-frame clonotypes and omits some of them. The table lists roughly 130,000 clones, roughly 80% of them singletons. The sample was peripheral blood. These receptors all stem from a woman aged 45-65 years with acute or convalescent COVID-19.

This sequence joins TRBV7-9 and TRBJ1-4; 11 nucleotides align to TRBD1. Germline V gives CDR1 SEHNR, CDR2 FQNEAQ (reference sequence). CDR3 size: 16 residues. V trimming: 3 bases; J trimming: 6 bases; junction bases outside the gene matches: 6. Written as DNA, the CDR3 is TGTGCCAGCAGCTTCTCGGGACAGGGGGTTGATGAAAAACTGTTTTTT. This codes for CASSFSGQGVDEKLFF.

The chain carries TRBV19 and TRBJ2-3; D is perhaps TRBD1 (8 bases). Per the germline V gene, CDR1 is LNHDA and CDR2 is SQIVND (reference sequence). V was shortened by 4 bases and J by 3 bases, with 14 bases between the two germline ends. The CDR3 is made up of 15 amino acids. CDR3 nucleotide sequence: TGTGCCAGTAGTAGAGACAGGGGAGGGACAGATACGCAGTATTTT. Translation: CASSRDRGGTDTQYF.

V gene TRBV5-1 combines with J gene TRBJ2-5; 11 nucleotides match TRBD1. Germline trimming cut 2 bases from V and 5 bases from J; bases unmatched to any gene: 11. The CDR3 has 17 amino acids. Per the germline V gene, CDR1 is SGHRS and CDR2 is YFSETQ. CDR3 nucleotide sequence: TGCGCCAGCAGCTTATCCCGGACAGGGGGCGCGGGGGAGACCCAGTACTTC. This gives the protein CASSLSRTGGAGETQYF.